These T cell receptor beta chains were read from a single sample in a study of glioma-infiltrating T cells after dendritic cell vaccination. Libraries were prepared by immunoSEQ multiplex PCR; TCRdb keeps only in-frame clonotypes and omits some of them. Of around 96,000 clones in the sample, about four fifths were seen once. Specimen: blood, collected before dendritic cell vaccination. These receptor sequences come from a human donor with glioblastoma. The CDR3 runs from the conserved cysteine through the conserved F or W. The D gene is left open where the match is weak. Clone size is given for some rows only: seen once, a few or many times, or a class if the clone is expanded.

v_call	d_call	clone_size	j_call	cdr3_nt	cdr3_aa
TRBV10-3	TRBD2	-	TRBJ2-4	TGTGCCATCTCCGGACTAGCGGGAGGAAACATTCAGTACTTC	CAISGLAGGNIQYF
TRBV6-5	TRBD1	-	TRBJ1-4	TGTGCCAGCAGGTTGACAGGGGGGAATGAAAAACTGTTTTTT	CASRLTGGNEKLFF
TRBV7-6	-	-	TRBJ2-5	TGTGCCAGCAGCCAAGGGGGGGGAGAGACCCAGTACTTC	CASSQGGGETQYF
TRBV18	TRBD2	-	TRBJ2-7	TGTGCCAGCTCACCGGGACGGGGGGATGTGTACGAGCAGTACTTC	CASSPGRGDVYEQYF
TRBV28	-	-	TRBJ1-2	TGTGCCAGTAGTTCACCCGGGACGCGGGGCGGCTACACCTTC	CASSSPGTRGGYTF
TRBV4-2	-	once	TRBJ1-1	TGTGCCAGCAGCCCATACGAGGGACTCTCGAACACTGAAGCTTTCTTT	CASSPYEGLSNTEAFF
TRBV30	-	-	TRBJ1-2	TGTGCCTGGAGTGTTAGGGATTCGGCTGCATTTAAAGGGGCCTATGGCTACACCTTC	CAWSVRDSAAFKGAYGYTF
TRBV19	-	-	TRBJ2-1	TGTGCCAGTAGTATTTCTAGCCGATACTACAATGAGCAGTTCTTC	CASSISSRYYNEQFF
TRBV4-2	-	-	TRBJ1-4	TGTGCCAGCAGCCAAGAGGGATTAGGGGGTAATGAAAAACTGTTTTTT	CASSQEGLGGNEKLFF
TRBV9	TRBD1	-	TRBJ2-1	TGTGCCAGCAGCGCCAGGGGGCATGAGCAGTTCTTC	CASSARGHEQFF
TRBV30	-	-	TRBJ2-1	TGTGCCTGGAGTCCAGGGGTCGCCTACAATGAGCAGTTCTTC	CAWSPGVAYNEQFF
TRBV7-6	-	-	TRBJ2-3	TGTGCCAGCAGCCCTAGTCTGAGCACAGATACGCAGTATTTT	CASSPSLSTDTQYF
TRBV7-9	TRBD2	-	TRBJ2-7	TGTGCCAGCAGCTCCGGGACTAGCGGGATTTACGAGCAGTACTTC	CASSSGTSGIYEQYF
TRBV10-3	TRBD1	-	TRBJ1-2	TGTGCCAACAGAGGGACAGGGGCAAAGTTCTATGGCTACACCTTC	CANRGTGAKFYGYTF
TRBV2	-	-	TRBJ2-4	TGTGCCAAGAGCGGAATAGCCAAAAACATTCAGTACTTC	CAKSGIAKNIQYF
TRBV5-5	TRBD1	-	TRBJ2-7	TGTGCCAGCAGCCCAGGGACAGGGGTTTGGGGCGAGCAGTACTTC	CASSPGTGVWGEQYF
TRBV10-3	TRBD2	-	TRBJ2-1	TGTGCCGCGGGACTAGCGGGAGGCGATGAGCAGTTCTTC	CAAGLAGGDEQFF
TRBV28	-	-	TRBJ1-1	TGTGCCAGCAGTTTGGGGAGACCCAAGAACACTGAAGCTTTCTTT	CASSLGRPKNTEAFF
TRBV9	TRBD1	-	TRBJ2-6	TGTGCCAGCACCGAGGGGGCTTTGGGGGCCAACGTCCTGACTTTC	CASTEGALGANVLTF
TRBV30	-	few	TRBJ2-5	TGTGCCTGGAGCGGGGGTGGCGAGACCCAGTACTTC	CAWSGGGETQYF
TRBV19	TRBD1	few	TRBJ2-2	TGTGCCAGTAGTATCGGGGTGGGACAGGGCGGCGGGGAGCTGTTTTTT	CASSIGVGQGGGELFF
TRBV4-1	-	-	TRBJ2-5	TGCGCCAGCAGCCAAGTCGGCGGTCCCGAGGAAAGGACCCAGTACTTC	CASSQVGGPEERTQYF
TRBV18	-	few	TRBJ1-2	TGTGCCAGCTCACCCGTGGCAGGGAGGAACTATGGCTACACCTTC	CASSPVAGRNYGYTF
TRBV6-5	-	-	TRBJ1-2	TGTGCCAGCAGGGTTACAGGGACGGTCAACTATGGCTACACCTTC	CASRVTGTVNYGYTF
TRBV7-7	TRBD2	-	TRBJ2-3	TGTGCTAGCAGCTTAGAAGTCAGCAGCCGGACTAGCGGGGGCACAGATACGCAGTATTTT	CASSLEVSSRTSGGTDTQYF
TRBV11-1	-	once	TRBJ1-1	TGTGCCAGCAGCGCTCGCGAGGGTTCTGAAGCTTTCTTT	CASSAREGSEAFF
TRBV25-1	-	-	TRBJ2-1	TGTGCCAGCAGTGAATTACAGGGGAGGTATAGTGAGCAGTTCTTC	CASSELQGRYSEQFF
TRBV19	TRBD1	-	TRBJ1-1	TGTGCCAGTAGTATCTATGGACAGGCAACTGAAGCTTTCTTT	CASSIYGQATEAFF
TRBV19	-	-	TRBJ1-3	TGTGCCAGTACCTCCAGCGGGCGCTCTGGAAACACCATATATTTT	CASTSSGRSGNTIYF
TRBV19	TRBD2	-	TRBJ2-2	TGTGCCAGTAGTACCCCGGGACTAGGAGGCTCCGGGGAGCTGTTTTTT	CASSTPGLGGSGELFF
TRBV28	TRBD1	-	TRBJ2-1	TGTGCCAGCAGTTTAACCCGACAGGGTCTGCAGTTCTTC	CASSLTRQGLQFF
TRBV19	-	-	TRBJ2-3	TGTGCCAGTACCCGGTTGTTCCTCCCCACAGATACGCAGTATTTT	CASTRLFLPTDTQYF
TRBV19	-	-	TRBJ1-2	TGTGCCAGTAGTATGATAAACCGGGAGTTCTATGGCTACACCTTC	CASSMINREFYGYTF
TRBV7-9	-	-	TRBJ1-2	TGTGCCAGCAGCTTAGAAAGAGGGCGGTCAGAAGCTAACTATGGCTACACCTTC	CASSLERGRSEANYGYTF
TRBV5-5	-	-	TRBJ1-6	TGTGCCAGCAGCTTGACCAGGGGTAATTCACCCCTCCACTTT	CASSLTRGNSPLHF
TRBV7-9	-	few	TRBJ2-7	TGTGCCAGCAGCTGGGGGGTACTATCCTACGAGCAGTACTTC	CASSWGVLSYEQYF
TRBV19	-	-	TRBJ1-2	TGTGCCAGTAGTATCCTCGGGAACTATGGCTACACCTTC	CASSILGNYGYTF
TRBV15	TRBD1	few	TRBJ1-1	TGTGCCACCAGACTTCGAGGGGGCCACACTGAAGCTTTCTTT	CATRLRGGHTEAFF